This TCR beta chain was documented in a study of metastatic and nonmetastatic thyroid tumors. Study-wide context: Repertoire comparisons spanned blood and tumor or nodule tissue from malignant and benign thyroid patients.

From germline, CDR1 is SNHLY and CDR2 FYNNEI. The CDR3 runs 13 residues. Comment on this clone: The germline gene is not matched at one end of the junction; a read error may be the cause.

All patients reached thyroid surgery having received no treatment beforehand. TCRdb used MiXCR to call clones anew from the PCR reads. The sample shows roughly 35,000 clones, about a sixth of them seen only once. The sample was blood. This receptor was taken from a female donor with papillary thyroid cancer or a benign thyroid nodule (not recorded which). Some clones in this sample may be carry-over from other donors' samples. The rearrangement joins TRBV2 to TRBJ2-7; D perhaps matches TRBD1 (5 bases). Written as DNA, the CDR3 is TGTGCCAGCCTTAGGACATTCCTCTACGATCAGTACTTC. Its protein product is CASLRTFLYDQYF.